The 4 T cell receptor beta chains in this list originate from one sample, sequenced in a study of blood T cell repertoires in COVID-19 (dated by TCRdb to about 2020). Library creation used the immunoSEQ multiplex PCR assay. The clones in this table, taken by TCRdb from immuneACCESS, are in-frame only. Not every clone is retained; where verified, under half of the shortfall comes from an unresolved V gene, and the cause of the rest is unknown. The sample records 100,000 to 150,000 clones, roughly 86% of which are singletons. 10% to 12% of the sample lies in the top ten. Sample: peripheral blood. All receptors derive from a woman in her sixties or seventies with COVID-19, enrolled during active disease.

This clone was counted between two and nine times. The chain combines TRBV28 with TRBJ1-2; TRBD1 aligns across 7 bases. CDR1 MDHEN and CDR2 SYDVKM come from the germline V gene. The CDR3 has 16 residues. V trimming: 2 bases; J trimming: 6 bases; junction bases outside the gene matches: 12. Here the CDR3 reads CASSLISRQGLHGYTF. CDR3 nucleotide sequence: TGTGCCAGCAGTTTAATATCCCGACAGGGTCTTCATGGCTACACCTTC.

J is TRBJ1-1 and V is TRBV6-5, with 11 bases matching TRBD1. The CDR3 contains 14 residues. The germline gives CDR1 MNHEY, CDR2 SVGAGI. Trimming at V came to 6 bases and at J to 8 bases, leaving 8 bases not matched to a gene. This chain's CDR3 is CASSKRRDRGEAFF. CDR3 sequence (DNA): TGTGCCAGCAGCAAGCGCCGGGACAGGGGGGAAGCTTTCTTT.

This sequence joins TRBV10-3 and TRBJ1-1; tentative D call: TRBD1 (6 bases). V lost 8 bases, J lost 1 base, and 11 bases lay in between. CDR3 length: 13 residues. Germline CDR1 and CDR2: ENHRY and SYGVKD. DNA for the CDR3: TGTGCCATCTGCGGGGGCGCGAACACTGAAGCTTTCTTT. Its protein is CAICGGANTEAFF.

V is TRBV28 and J is TRBJ1-2; the match to TRBD1 covers 8 bases. V was clipped by 5 bases and J by 4 bases; unmatched bases: 9. The CDR3 contains 15 residues. CDR1 MDHEN and CDR2 SYDVKM come from the germline V gene. CDR3 in amino acids: CASSHRDRPLYGYTF. The CDR3 DNA follows: TGTGCCAGCAGTCACAGGGACAGGCCTCTCTATGGCTACACCTTC.